This record concerns one T cell receptor beta chain sequence. The germline gives CDR1 SGHTA, CDR2 FQGNSA. This CDR3 has 13 residues. V trimming: 7 bases; J trimming: 6 bases; junction bases outside the gene matches: 8. This sample was included in a study of response to subunit inactivated influenza vaccine. TCRdb reprocessed the RT-PCR reads via MiXCR and lists one record per CDR3 protein. Among 170,000 or so distinct CDR3 sequences, around 11% were seen once, and the ten largest hold roughly 36%. This TCR was recovered from a man aged 50 to 69 who received an inactivated influenza vaccine. This material consisted of CD8+ T cells sorted from PBMCs, taken 23 to 25 months after vaccination. The rearrangement joins TRBV7-2 to TRBJ1-2, with 7 positions matching TRBD1. For the CDR3, the DNA is TGTGCCAGCACGGGAGGAGGGGGCAATGGCTACACCTTC. This codes for CASTGGGGNGYTF. The whole variable domain, remainder taken from reference TRBV7-2 and TRBJ1-2, is GAGVSQSPSNKVTEKGKDVELRCDPISGHTALYWYRQSLGQGLEFLIYFQGNSAPDKSGLPSDRFSAERTGGSVSTLTIQRTQQEDSAVYLCASTGGGGNGYTFGSGTRLTVV.